The rows below give T cell receptor beta chains drawn from one sample of a study of blood T cell repertoires in COVID-19. Data came from immunoSEQ multiplex PCR; TCRdb stores just in-frame clones and leaves some out. The sample contains around 220,000 clones, about 85% of which appear only once. The specimen sequenced was peripheral blood. These receptors all stem from a woman aged 50 to 65 with COVID-19, enrolled during active disease. The CDR3 runs from the conserved cysteine through the conserved F or W. The order of the fields is CDR3 DNA, CDR3 protein, D gene, clone size, V gene, J gene. The D gene is left open where the match is weak. Only some rows state a clone size, as once, few, many or a class for expanded clones.

TGTGCCATCAGTGAGTCCTTGGACAGGGAGTGGGACACCGGGGAGCTGTTTTTT	CAISESLDREWDTGELFF	TRBD1	NA	TRBV10-3	TRBJ2-2
TGTGCCTGGGGGACAGGGTACTCCTCTGGAAACACCATATATTTT	CAWGTGYSSGNTIYF	TRBD1	NA	TRBV30	TRBJ1-3
TGCGCCAGCAGTCTGTTGGATGCGACAGGGTTCAACAATGAGCAGTTCTTC	CASSLLDATGFNNEQFF	TRBD1	NA	TRBV4-3	TRBJ2-1
TGTGCCAGCAGCCCCGGGACAGGGCGCGAAAAACTGTTTTTT	CASSPGTGREKLFF	TRBD1	NA	TRBV11-2	TRBJ1-4
TGTGCCAGCAGCTCTCGGGCAGGGAGGGAGCAGTACTTC	CASSSRAGREQYF	NA	NA	TRBV11-3	TRBJ2-7
TGTGCCAGCAGCTACGGGGCCACAGGGGAGACCCAGTACTTC	CASSYGATGETQYF	NA	NA	TRBV4-2	TRBJ2-5
TGTGCCAGCAGCCGGAGGGGGGGCCCTTCTGATACGCAGTATTTT	CASSRRGGPSDTQYF	NA	NA	TRBV5-4	TRBJ2-3
TGTGCCAGCAGTCGACTAGCGGGGGGGCCTGGTACGCAGTATTTT	CASSRLAGGPGTQYF	TRBD2	NA	TRBV27	TRBJ2-3
TGCGCCAGCAGCCATGGGACAAATGGCAATCAGCCCCAGCATTTT	CASSHGTNGNQPQHF	NA	NA	TRBV4-3	TRBJ1-5
TGTGCCAGTAGTTTGGGGGCGACTTACAATGAGCAGTTCTTC	CASSLGATYNEQFF	NA	NA	TRBV19	TRBJ2-1
TGCGCCAGCAGGGCAGAAAGGAACACTGAAGCTTTCTTT	CASRAERNTEAFF	NA	NA	TRBV5-1	TRBJ1-1
TGTGCCTGGAGTATCGGGGGGCTGAGGGAGCAGTACTTC	CAWSIGGLREQYF	NA	once	TRBV30	TRBJ2-7
TGTGCCAGCAGTGAACTGGACAGCTATGGCTACACCTTC	CASSELDSYGYTF	NA	NA	TRBV2	TRBJ1-2
TGCAGCGTTGAGGGACAGGGAGGGGATCAAGAGACCCAGTACTTC	CSVEGQGGDQETQYF	TRBD1	NA	TRBV29-1	TRBJ2-5
TGTGCCATCAGTGAAGAGGGGGCTTCGCTCGTGAACACTGAAGCTTTCTTT	CAISEEGASLVNTEAFF	TRBD1	NA	TRBV10-3	TRBJ1-1
TGTGCCAGCACTAGCGGGGGGGCAAGCGGCATTCAGTACTTC	CASTSGGASGIQYF	TRBD2	NA	TRBV28	TRBJ2-4
TGTGCCTCAATTCCGCGTCCGGGACACCTATATGGCTACACCTTC	CASIPRPGHLYGYTF	NA	NA	TRBV19	TRBJ1-2
TGTGCCAGCAGCGGGTATGACAGGGCTGGAAACACCATATATTTT	CASSGYDRAGNTIYF	TRBD1	NA	TRBV7-6	TRBJ1-3
TGTGCCAGCAGCCTCCGACAGGGGTTTATGAATACGCAGTATTTT	CASSLRQGFMNTQYF	TRBD1	NA	TRBV6-5	TRBJ2-3
TGTGCCAGCAGCCCAGGACAGGGACATAGCACAGATACGCAGTATTTT	CASSPGQGHSTDTQYF	TRBD1	NA	TRBV11-3	TRBJ2-3
TGTGCCAGCAGTGGCGGGACAGCCTACGAGCAGTACTTC	CASSGGTAYEQYF	NA	NA	TRBV25-1	TRBJ2-7
TGTGCCAGTAGTGAGGGGGCAGGCAATCAGCCCCAGCATTTT	CASSEGAGNQPQHF	TRBD1	NA	TRBV19	TRBJ1-5
TGTGCCAGCAGCCGCTACAGGGGTCGCACCGGGGAGCTGTTTTTT	CASSRYRGRTGELFF	TRBD1	NA	TRBV2	TRBJ2-2
TGTGCCAGTAGTATAGGGCAGGGTTTAGGCGAGACCCAGTACTTC	CASSIGQGLGETQYF	NA	NA	TRBV19	TRBJ2-5
TGTGCCAGCAGTTTCCAGGGAAGGTATGGCTACACCTTC	CASSFQGRYGYTF	NA	NA	TRBV12-3/TRBV12-4	TRBJ1-2
TGTGCCAGTAGTGAAGGGGAAAGAGCCAAAAACATTCAGTACTTC	CASSEGERAKNIQYF	NA	NA	TRBV19	TRBJ2-4
TGTGCCAGCAGCCCCCCGGGGCTAGCGGGGGGCACGACGCAGTATTTT	CASSPPGLAGGTTQYF	TRBD2	NA	TRBV7-2	TRBJ2-3
TGTGCCAGCAGCCGGGGTGGGTCCAGCACAGATACGCAGTATTTT	CASSRGGSSTDTQYF	NA	once	TRBV11-2	TRBJ2-3
TGTGCCAGCTCACCGTTCCGGGGGGGTGTTGAAGCTTTCTTT	CASSPFRGGVEAFF	NA	NA	TRBV18	TRBJ1-1
TGTGCCAGCAGCCAGGCGGGAGGGGTAGCTTTCTTT	CASSQAGGVAFF	NA	once	TRBV14	TRBJ1-1
TGTGCCAGCAGCTTAGAATGGGGGGCCGGGGAGCTGTTTTTT	CASSLEWGAGELFF	NA	NA	TRBV7-2	TRBJ2-2
TGTGCTAGTGGTTTGGTACTTGGGAGGAACACTGAAGCTTTCTTT	CASGLVLGRNTEAFF	NA	NA	TRBV12-5	TRBJ1-1
TGTGCCAGCCGCACGGGGGGCCTAGGTGAGCAGTTCTTC	CASRTGGLGEQFF	NA	NA	TRBV7-9	TRBJ2-1
TGCGCCAGCAGCCAACGGAGCGGGGGGCGTCCGAACACCGGGGAGCTGTTTTTT	CASSQRSGGRPNTGELFF	TRBD2	NA	TRBV4-1	TRBJ2-2